The present T cell receptor (beta chain) was sequenced within a study of OX40 agonist ivuxolimab in advanced cancers. TCRdb keeps only in-frame clones here, not all; method: immunoSEQ multiplex PCR. The table includes approximately 110,000 clones, around 92% detected once. The CDR3 contains 18 residues. With V trimmed by 1 base and J by 2 bases, 8 bases remained unmatched. Germline V CDR1 and CDR2: SGHRS, YFSETQ. The V call is TRBV5-1, the J call TRBJ2-2; 10 nucleotides match TRBD2. The source material was CD4+ or CD8+ T cells sorted from blood, sampled in a trial of the OX40 agonist ivuxolimab. The receptor was derived from an adult with an advanced solid tumor such as melanoma, head and neck, liver or kidney cancer. The CDR3 is CASSLSLTSGTNTGELFF. DNA of the CDR3: TGCGCCAGCAGCTTGTCCCTTACTAGCGGGACCAACACCGGGGAGCTGTTTTTT. The variable domain in full, with the rest retrieved from reference TRBV5-1 and TRBJ2-2, is KAGVTQTPRYLIKTRGQQVTLSCSPISGHRSVSWYQQTPGQGLQFLFEYFSETQRNKGNFPGRFSGRQFSNSRSEMNVSTLELGDSALYLCASSLSLTSGTNTGELFFGEGSRLTVL.